Following are 11 T cell receptor beta chains from one sample sequenced in a study of Graves' ophthalmopathy and Graves' hyperthyroidism. Beta-chain TCR CDR3 regions were amplified from RNA transcripts. Scientists carried out first-round RT-PCR using HTBI primers and then a second-round multiplex PCR. MiXCR was run by TCRdb on the multiplex PCR reads, yielding one entry per CDR3 protein. Here the sample spans some 400,000 distinct CDR3 sequences, about 16% being singletons. The sequencing input was peripheral blood. Receptor source: a woman younger than 30 with Graves' ophthalmopathy.

The chain has TRBV20-1 and TRBJ2-5; the D gene is possibly TRBD1 (6 bases). The V and J ends lost 3 bases and 7 bases respectively, with 21 bases between them. This CDR3 is built from 15 residues. Germline CDR1 reads DFQATT; CDR2 reads SNEGSKA (reference sequence). CDR3 residues: CSASSAGTPLVTQYF. CDR3 sequence (DNA): TGCAGTGCTAGCTCAGCCGGGACACCACTGGTGACCCAGTACTTC.

This clonotype came up many times. The chain links TRBV6-1 to TRBJ1-1; D remains unclear. V was trimmed by 1 base and J by 10 bases, leaving 16 bases between them. CDR1 is MNHNS, CDR2 SASEGT, per germline. The CDR3 totals 14 residues. CDR3 nucleotides: TGTGCCAGCAGTGAAGGCAGGCCCCGGTGGGTAGCTTTCTTT. Its protein is CASSEGRPRWVAFF.

This clonotype was observed at least ten times. This chain links TRBV6-2 or TRBV6-3 with TRBJ2-6; the match to TRBD1 covers 8 bases. Germline CDR1 MNHEY, CDR2 SVGEGT. The CDR3 extends over 17 amino acids. The J segment lost 0 bases and the V segment lost 6 bases, leaving 7 bases of the junction unmatched. The CDR3 nucleotides read TGTGCCAGCAGCCACAGGGGGGCCCTCTCTGGGGCCAACGTCCTGACTTTC. Residues: CASSHRGALSGANVLTF.

This clonotype has a handful of counts. The chain couples TRBV15 to TRBJ1-5; TRBD1 aligns across 9 bases. Germline CDR1 and CDR2: LNHNV and YYDKDF (reference sequence). V lost 5 bases, J lost 9 bases, and 8 bases stayed unmatched. The CDR3 sequence is 14 residues long. CDR3 in DNA: TGTGCCACCAGCTCGGGACAGGGCGGAGGGCCCCAGCATTTT. Encoded protein: CATSSGQGGGPQHF.

The chain is built from TRBV12-3 or TRBV12-4 and TRBJ2-5, with D maybe TRBD2 (5 bases). V was clipped by 6 bases and J by 6 bases, with 17 bases between them. This CDR3 has 14 amino acids. CDR3 in amino acids: CASSQSGRVKTQYF. The CDR3 nucleotides are TGTGCCAGCAGCCAAAGCGGACGCGTGAAGACCCAGTACTTC.

This clonotype has at least ten counts. J is TRBJ2-5 and V is TRBV28; TRBD2 agrees at 14 bases. Germline loops: CDR1 MDHEN, CDR2 SYDVKM. With 5 bases clipped from V and 0 bases from J, the junction kept 5 bases outside the gene matches. The CDR3 has 17 amino acids. CDR3 sequence reads: CASSPGLAGVNQETQYF. CDR3 sequence (DNA): TGTGCCAGCAGTCCGGGACTAGCGGGGGTAAACCAAGAGACCCAGTACTTC.

This clonotype was counted ten times or more. V gene TRBV28 combines with J gene TRBJ1-1, with 11 bases that match TRBD1. The CDR3 runs to 18 residues. The V gene end was trimmed by 3 bases and the J gene end by 5 bases; junction bases not matched to a gene: 14. Germline assignment: CDR1 MDHEN and CDR2 SYDVKM. DNA for the CDR3: TGTGCCAGCAGTTTTTGGAGGTCGTCGGGACAGGGGGAAACTGAAGCTTTCTTT. Translated, it gives CASSFWRSSGQGETEAFF.

This clonotype was counted ten times or more. V gene TRBV7-9 combines with J gene TRBJ1-1; 10 bases are shared with TRBD1. With V trimmed by 5 bases and J by 4 bases, 10 bases remained unmatched. The CDR3 sequence is 16 residues long. CDR1 and CDR2 from the germline V gene are SEHNR and FQNEAQ (reference sequence). The CDR3 DNA is TGTGCCAGCAGCCTAGGACAGGGGGAGATGAGCACTGAAGCTTTCTTT. It translates to CASSLGQGEMSTEAFF. Filled out from reference TRBV7-9 and TRBJ1-1, the complete variable domain reads DTGVSQNPRHKITKRGQNVTFRCDPISEHNRLYWYRQTLGQGPEFLTYFQNEAQLEKSRLLSDRFSAERPKGSFSTLEIQRTEQGDSAMYLCASSLGQGEMSTEAFFGQGTRLTVV.

This chain's CDR3 is CASSFPLAGDFEQYF. The CDR3 nucleotides read TGTGCCAGCAGCTTTCCCTTAGCGGGAGATTTCGAGCAGTACTTC. The chain is built from TRBV6-2 or TRBV6-3 and TRBJ2-7, with 9 bases matching TRBD2. The V gene's germline CDR1 is MNHEY and CDR2 SVGEGT. The CDR3 totals 15 residues. V lost 6 bases and J lost 6; bases outside the gene matches: 12.

This clonotype was counted at least ten times. The chain employs TRBV7-3 and TRBJ2-7, with a possible D match to TRBD1 (6 bases). Germline assignment: CDR1 SGHTA and CDR2 FQGTGA. V was shortened by 5 bases and J by 1 base, with 15 bases between the two germline ends. This CDR3 comprises 15 residues. The CDR3 DNA reads as TGTGCCAGCAGCGACAACAGGGCCCGGTCCTACGAGCAGTACTTC. Its protein product is CASSDNRARSYEQYF. The variable domain in full, completed from reference TRBV7-3 and TRBJ2-7, reads GAGVSQTPSNKVTEKGKYVELRCDPISGHTALYWYRQSLGQGPEFLIYFQGTGAADDSGLPNDRFFAVRPEGSVSTLKIQRTERGDSAVYLCASSDNRARSYEQYFGPGTRLTVT.

The V and J genes are TRBV6-1 and TRBJ1-3; D gene uncertain. The CDR3 has 14 residues. The germline V gene encodes CDR1 MNHNS and CDR2 SASEGT. Trimming cost V 2 bases and J 0 bases, with 5 bases left between them. The CDR3 loop is CASSEHNSGNTIYF. CDR3 nucleotides: TGTGCCAGCAGTGAACACAACTCTGGAAACACCATATATTTT.